The rows below give T cell receptor beta chains drawn from one sample of a study of cytomegalovirus exposure and HLA in healthy donors. Sequencing was performed with immunoSEQ multiplex PCR; in TCRdb, only in-frame clones are kept and a portion is missing. The repertoire holds over 150,000 clones, with about 68% as singletons. The sequenced sample consisted of PBMCs. The receptors come from a man aged 18 to 30 in good health and CMV-seronegative. CDR3s include the opening cysteine and the closing phenylalanine or tryptophan. A D gene is named only where the DNA matches it firmly. The listing skips clone size in some rows; elsewhere it reads once, few, many or a size class.

clone_size,d_call,v_call,j_call,cdr3_nt,cdr3_aa
few,TRBD1,TRBV12-5,TRBJ2-1,TGTGCTAGTGGGATACAGGGGGCGGCTAATGAGCAGTTCTTC,CASGIQGAANEQFF
NA,TRBD1,TRBV28,TRBJ1-2,TGTGCCAGCAGTTTGAGCGACAGGGTGATTGAGGGTGGCTACACCTTC,CASSLSDRVIEGGYTF
NA,NA,TRBV6-5,TRBJ2-7,TGTGCCAGCAGCTACCCCGGGCAGCGCGGGGAGTACGAGCAGTACTTC,CASSYPGQRGEYEQYF
few,TRBD1,TRBV2,TRBJ1-5,TGTGCCAGCGGGGGGACAGGGAATCAGCCCCAGCATTTT,CASGGTGNQPQHF
NA,TRBD1,TRBV29-1,TRBJ2-2,TGCAGCGTTCCCCAGGGGGCCCTAACCGGGGAGCTGTTTTTT,CSVPQGALTGELFF
few,TRBD1,TRBV5-1,TRBJ2-5,TGCGCCAGCAGCTCGTGGGACAGGGGGGAGACCCAGTACTTC,CASSSWDRGETQYF
few,NA,TRBV30,TRBJ1-2,TGTGCCTGGAGTGTCCAGGGCTATGGCTACACCTTC,CAWSVQGYGYTF
NA,TRBD2,TRBV7-9,TRBJ2-3,TGTGCCAGCAGCCCGCTAGCGGGAGTGGGTACGCAGTATTTT,CASSPLAGVGTQYF
few,NA,TRBV4-1,TRBJ2-3,TGCGCCAGCAGCCAACAAGCGGACGGGGCAGATACGCAGTATTTT,CASSQQADGADTQYF
NA,NA,TRBV5-1,TRBJ2-3,TGCGCCAGCAGCTTGGCAGGCATCACAGATACGCAGTATTTT,CASSLAGITDTQYF
NA,NA,TRBV5-1,TRBJ1-1,TGCGCCAGCAGCTTGGCCCGGCAGGGAGGGTGGACTGAAGCTTTCTTT,CASSLARQGGWTEAFF
NA,NA,TRBV7-8,TRBJ2-3,TGTGCCAGCAGCTTAGGGGGAGCGGCCCAAACAGATACGCAGTATTTT,CASSLGGAAQTDTQYF
NA,NA,TRBV6-5,TRBJ1-5,TGTGCCAGCAGCCGACAGGAGGATCAGCCCCAGCATTTT,CASSRQEDQPQHF
NA,TRBD2,TRBV7-9,TRBJ2-5,TGTTCCAGCAGCTTCCTTCTAGCGGGATACTTCCAAGAGACCCAGTACTTC,CSSSFLLAGYFQETQYF
NA,NA,TRBV12-5,TRBJ2-7,TGTGCTAGTGGTTTGGTAGGGAGGACCTACGAGCAGTACTTC,CASGLVGRTYEQYF
NA,TRBD1,TRBV10-3,TRBJ1-2,TGTGCCATCAGTGAGTCGTTAACAGGGGATGGCTACACCTTC,CAISESLTGDGYTF
NA,TRBD2,TRBV7-9,TRBJ2-5,TGTGCCAGCAGCTTCTGGGGGGGTTTAGGGGAGACCCAGTACTTC,CASSFWGGLGETQYF
NA,TRBD2,TRBV27,TRBJ2-7,TGTGCCAGCAGGCCCCTAGCGGGAGGGCCGGGGGAGCAGTACTTC,CASRPLAGGPGEQYF
once,TRBD2,TRBV4-3,TRBJ2-1,TGCGCCAGCAGCCAAGAAAGGAGACTAGCGGCGCACTTGAGGCATGAGCAGTTCTTC,CASSQERRLAAHLRHEQFF
once,TRBD2,TRBV19,TRBJ2-7,TGTGCCAGTAATCAGCGGGAGGGCCTCGAGCAGTACTTC,CASNQREGLEQYF
NA,NA,TRBV6-6,TRBJ2-1,TGTGCCAGCAGTTCCCCGTACAATGAGCAGTTCTTC,CASSSPYNEQFF
NA,NA,TRBV30,TRBJ1-1,TGTGCCTGGAGTGTACAGTCGAACACTGAAGCTTTCTTT,CAWSVQSNTEAFF
NA,NA,TRBV15,TRBJ2-2,TGTGCCACCAGCAGCGAACTAGGGACCGGGGAGCTGTTTTTT,CATSSELGTGELFF
NA,NA,TRBV6-5,TRBJ2-7,TGTGCCAGCAGTTACTCCACAGGGCCTCGGGCCTACGAGCAGTACTTC,CASSYSTGPRAYEQYF
NA,TRBD2,TRBV7-9,TRBJ2-1,TGTGCCAGCAGCTTAGTAGACCTAGCGGACAATGAGCAGTTCTTC,CASSLVDLADNEQFF
NA,NA,TRBV28,TRBJ2-5,TGTGCCACCCAACCCCAGGAAGAGACCCAGTACTTC,CATQPQEETQYF
NA,TRBD1,TRBV28,TRBJ1-2,TGTGCCAGCAGCCCAAACAGGGGCGATGGCTACACCTTC,CASSPNRGDGYTF
NA,TRBD1,TRBV7-2,TRBJ1-1,TGTGCCAGCAGCTTCTTCAGCTCCGGGACAGGGGGCACTGAAGCTTTCTTT,CASSFFSSGTGGTEAFF
few,TRBD1,TRBV4-1,TRBJ2-3,TGCGCCAGCAGCCAAGCTCCGGGACAGGGGACAGATACGCAGTATTTT,CASSQAPGQGTDTQYF
NA,NA,TRBV20-1,TRBJ2-1,TGCAGTGCGCGGTGGGTCAATGAGCAGTTCTTC,CSARWVNEQFF
NA,NA,TRBV9,TRBJ1-1,TGTGCCAGCAGCGTAGATGGGGGGTTAGCTGAAGCTTTCTTT,CASSVDGGLAEAFF
NA,NA,TRBV11-2,TRBJ1-1,TGTGCCAGCAGCTTAAAAGGAGGGGAGGGATTTCGAGGCACTGAAGCTTTCTTT,CASSLKGGEGFRGTEAFF
few,NA,TRBV7-2,TRBJ2-5,TGTGCCAGCAGCTTAGGGCAATGGATAGGGGGCCAAGAGACCCAGTACTTC,CASSLGQWIGGQETQYF
few,NA,TRBV6-1,TRBJ1-1,TGTGCCAGCATGGCGACTTTGGGCACTGAAGCTTTCTTT,CASMATLGTEAFF
NA,TRBD1,TRBV11-2,TRBJ2-1,TGTGCCAGCAGCACCTACAGGGGGCTCCACAATGAGCAGTTCTTC,CASSTYRGLHNEQFF
NA,NA,TRBV5-4,TRBJ2-7,TGTGCCAGCAGATACAGGCCTCAGTACTTC,CASRYRPQYF
NA,TRBD2,TRBV27,TRBJ2-4,TGTGCCGGCTTAGCATTAGCGGGTCTGTCGCAAGGAAACATTCAGTACTTC,CAGLALAGLSQGNIQYF
NA,NA,TRBV7-8,TRBJ2-7,TGTGCCAGCAGCCAAAGGGGGGGTCAGGGCTACGAGCAGTACTTC,CASSQRGGQGYEQYF
NA,NA,TRBV28,TRBJ2-3,TGTGCCAGCAGTTTATGGGGGGCGGGAGCGGTAGATACGCAGTATTTT,CASSLWGAGAVDTQYF
NA,TRBD2,TRBV28,TRBJ2-5,TGTGCCAGCGGAGAGTTTAGCGGGAGACGAGAGACCCAGTACTTC,CASGEFSGRRETQYF
NA,TRBD2,TRBV7-6,TRBJ2-7,TGTGCCAGCAGTCGGGGGGAGTCCCCCAACGAGCAGTACTTC,CASSRGESPNEQYF
NA,TRBD1,TRBV19,TRBJ2-2,TGTGCCAGTACCCACAACAGGGGGGCGAACACCGGGGAGCTGTTTTTT,CASTHNRGANTGELFF
NA,NA,TRBV25-1,TRBJ1-1,TGTGCCAGCAGTGCCAGGGAATCGAACACTGAAGCTTTCTTT,CASSARESNTEAFF
NA,NA,TRBV6-1,TRBJ1-2,TGTGCCAGCAGTGGATCACAGAGAATCAATGGCTACACCTTC,CASSGSQRINGYTF
few,NA,TRBV19,TRBJ2-2,TGTGCCAGTAGCGTCGCGGACACCGGGGAGCTGTTTTTT,CASSVADTGELFF
NA,TRBD1,TRBV28,TRBJ1-3,TGTGCCAGCAGTTTAACAGGGGTTGGAAACACCATATATTTT,CASSLTGVGNTIYF